Reported below is one TCR beta chain. How the authors handled the data: Using reference gene primer amplification, nucleated cell counts were estimated. The method was immunoSEQ multiplex PCR; TCRdb's version includes in-frame clones alone and lacks a portion of them. V and J calls and clone size are given by that table; D and trimming were obtained from the DNA. The repertoire has about 210,000 clones, 70% to 90% of them found once; the top ten carry 7.5% to 10%. Participant age was roughly 18 to 95 years, and participants resided in about two dozen US areas. Donors in Cohort 3 who had recovered were those with two negative PCRs, healthcare professional clearance, or resolution of their symptoms. This entry belongs to a study of blood T cell repertoires in COVID-19. Study at large: PBMCs, B-cell-depleted T cells, or T cells were the source of the cDNA or gDNA that made up the material.

The sample comprised PBMCs or T cells enriched from blood (not recorded which). The receptor's source is a man aged 35-49 years who had recovered from COVID-19.

CDR3 sequence: CASSQLAGAATQYF. The CDR3 region has the DNA TGTGCCAGCAGTCAACTAGCGGGAGCGGCTACGCAGTATTTT. This chain connects TRBV2 to TRBJ2-3; 11 positions match TRBD2. The V segment lost 5 bases and the J segment 8 bases; nucleotides outside the gene matches: 6. The CDR3 spans 14 residues. Per germline, CDR1 SNHLY and CDR2 FYNNEI.